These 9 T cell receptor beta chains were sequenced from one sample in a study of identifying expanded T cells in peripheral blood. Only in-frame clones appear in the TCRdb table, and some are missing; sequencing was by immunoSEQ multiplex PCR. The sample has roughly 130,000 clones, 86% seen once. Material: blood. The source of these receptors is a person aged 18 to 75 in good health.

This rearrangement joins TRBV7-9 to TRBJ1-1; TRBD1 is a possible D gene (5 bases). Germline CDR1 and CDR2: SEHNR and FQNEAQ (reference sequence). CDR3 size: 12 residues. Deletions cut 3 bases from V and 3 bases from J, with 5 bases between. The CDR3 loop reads CASSFRDTEAFF. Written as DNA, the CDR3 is TGTGCCAGCAGCTTCAGGGACACTGAAGCTTTCTTT. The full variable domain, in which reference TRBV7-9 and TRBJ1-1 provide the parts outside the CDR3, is DTGVSQNPRHKITKRGQNVTFRCDPISEHNRLYWYRQTLGQGPEFLTYFQNEAQLEKSRLLSDRFSAERPKGSFSTLEIQRTEQGDSAMYLCASSFRDTEAFFGQGTRLTVV.

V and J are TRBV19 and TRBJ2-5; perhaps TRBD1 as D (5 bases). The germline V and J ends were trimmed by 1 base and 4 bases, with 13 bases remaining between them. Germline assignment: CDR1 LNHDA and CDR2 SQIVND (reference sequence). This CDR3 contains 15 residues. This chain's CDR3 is CASSIASGFRETQYF. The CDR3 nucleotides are TGTGCCAGTAGTATAGCCTCAGGGTTTCGAGAGACCCAGTACTTC.

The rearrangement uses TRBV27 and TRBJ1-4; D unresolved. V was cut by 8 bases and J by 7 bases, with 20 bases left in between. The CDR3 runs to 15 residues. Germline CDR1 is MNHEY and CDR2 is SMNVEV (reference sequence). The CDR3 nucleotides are TGTGCCAGCGCGAAATGGGGTGTTCATGGTGAAAAACTGTTTTTT. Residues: CASAKWGVHGEKLFF.

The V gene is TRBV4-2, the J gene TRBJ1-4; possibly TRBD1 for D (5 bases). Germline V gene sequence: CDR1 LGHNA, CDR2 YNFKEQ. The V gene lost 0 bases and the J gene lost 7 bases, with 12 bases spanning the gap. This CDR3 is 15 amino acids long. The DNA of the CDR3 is TGTGCCAGCAGCCAAGATGGGGCAGGGCCTGAAAAACTGTTTTTT. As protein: CASSQDGAGPEKLFF.

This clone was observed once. The CDR3 DNA reads as TGTGCCAGCAGTATGGTCAGGGGGCCAGAGACCCAGTACTTC. This gives the protein CASSMVRGPETQYF. This rearrangement joins TRBV6-5 to TRBJ2-5; TRBD1 matches 8 bases. Trimming removed 5 bases from V and 4 bases from J; junction bases left unmatched: 6. This CDR3 has 14 amino acids. Germline-derived CDR1 and CDR2 are MNHEY and SVGAGI.

CDR3 coding DNA: TGTGCCAGCTCAACAGGGGGCGGGGAGACCCAGTACTTC. Translated: CASSTGGGETQYF. The rearrangement uses TRBV18 and TRBJ2-5, with 9 positions matching TRBD1. The ends lost 5 bases at V and 5 bases at J; junction bases unmatched: 3. This CDR3 comprises 13 residues. CDR1 is KGHSH, CDR2 LQKENI, per germline.

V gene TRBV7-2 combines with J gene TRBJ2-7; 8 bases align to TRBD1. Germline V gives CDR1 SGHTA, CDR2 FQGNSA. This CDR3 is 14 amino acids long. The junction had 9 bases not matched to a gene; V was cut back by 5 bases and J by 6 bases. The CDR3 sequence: CASSRVAGGSEQYF. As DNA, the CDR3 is TGTGCCAGCAGCCGGGTGGCAGGGGGCAGCGAGCAGTACTTC.

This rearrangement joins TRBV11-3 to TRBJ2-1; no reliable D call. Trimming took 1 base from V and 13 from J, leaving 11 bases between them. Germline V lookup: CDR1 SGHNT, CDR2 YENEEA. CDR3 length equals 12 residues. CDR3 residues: CASSLGVGIQFF. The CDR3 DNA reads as TGTGCCAGCAGCTTAGGGGTGGGAATTCAGTTCTTC. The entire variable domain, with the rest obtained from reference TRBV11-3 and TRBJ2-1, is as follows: EAGVVQSPRYKIIEKKQPVAFWCNPISGHNTLYWYLQNLGQGPELLIRYENEEAVDDSQLPKDRFSAERLKGVDSTLKIQPAELGDSAVYLCASSLGVGIQFFGPGTRLTVL.

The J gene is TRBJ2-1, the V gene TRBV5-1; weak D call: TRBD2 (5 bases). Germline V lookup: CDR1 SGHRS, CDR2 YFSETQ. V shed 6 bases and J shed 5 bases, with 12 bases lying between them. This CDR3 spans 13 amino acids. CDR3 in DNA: TGCGCCAGCAAACGGGGAGTCGACAATGAGCAGTTCTTC. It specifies CASKRGVDNEQFF.